The 15 T cell receptor beta chains presented below share a single source sample, sequenced in a study of T cells in Graves' hyperthyroidism and ophthalmopathy. Template material for amplifying TCR beta CDR3 regions consisted of RNA transcripts. First-round RT-PCR targeting the TCR CDR3 was performed with the HTBI primer set. Each CDR3 protein gets one entry after TCRdb re-called the multiplex PCR reads with MiXCR. The sample lists around 420,000 distinct CDR3 sequences, around 16% seen once, with 13% to 15% in the top ten. The sample taken for sequencing was blood. All receptors derive from a woman between 18 and 29 years old with Graves' hyperthyroidism.

Ten or more counts support this clonotype. This chain joins TRBV20-1 and TRBJ2-5; D gene uncertain. The V end lost 1 base, the J end lost 0 bases, and 12 bases lay between the germline ends. The CDR3 contains 15 residues. Germline CDR1 DFQATT, CDR2 SNEGSKA (reference sequence). CDR3 coding DNA: TGCAGTGCTAGAGCTGGCGGATGGTACCAAGAGACCCAGTACTTC. Its translation is CSARAGGWYQETQYF.

This clonotype has ten or more counts. This chain connects TRBV10-3 to TRBJ1-4; D remains unclear. Germline CDR1 reads ENHRY; CDR2 reads SYGVKD. Trimming removed 3 bases at V and 8 bases at J, with 7 bases between. CDR3 length: 12 amino acids. The CDR3 DNA is TGTGCCATCAGTGAAGGTGACGAAAAACTGTTTTTT. Protein: CAISEGDEKLFF.

The chain joins TRBV10-3 to TRBJ2-5; 13 nucleotides agree with TRBD2. The germline V gene has CDR1 ENHRY and CDR2 SYGVKD. Losses at the gene ends were 3 bases for V and 0 bases for J; bases not matched to a gene: 1. CDR3 length: 16 amino acids. In nucleotides, the CDR3 is TGTGCCATCAGTGAAGGGACTAGCGGGAACCAAGAGACCCAGTACTTC. Translated, it gives CAISEGTSGNQETQYF.

Comment on this clonotype: Germline and junction disagree at one end, which may indicate a read error. The gene calls are TRBV7-2 and TRBJ1-5, with a tentative D call TRBD1 (5 bases). Germline values: CDR1 SGHTA, CDR2 FQGNSA. The CDR3 is 16 amino acids. CDR3 protein: CANSLEGAYSNQPQHF. The CDR3 nucleotides read TGTGCCAACAGCTTAGAAGGGGCATATAGCAATCAGCCCCAGCATTTT.

The rearrangement uses TRBV6-1 and TRBJ2-7; the D gene is possibly TRBD1 (5 bases). This CDR3 spans 14 amino acids. The V gene's germline CDR1 is MNHNS and CDR2 SASEGT. Between the trimmed V and J ends, which lost 1 base and 4 bases, there was a span of 11 bases. The CDR3 loop reads CASSEGGITYEQYF. In nucleotides, the CDR3 is TGTGCCAGCAGTGAAGGGGGCATAACGTACGAGCAGTACTTC.

The CDR3, as DNA: TGTGCCAGCAGCTTAGGCCCTACAGGGGAAGGGGAGCAGTTCTTC. Protein product: CASSLGPTGEGEQFF. The rearrangement joins TRBV13 to TRBJ2-1, with 7 bases identical to TRBD1. CDR3 length: 15 residues. CDR1 and CDR2 (germline): PRHDT, FYEKMQ (reference sequence). The trim removed 0 bases at V and 10 bases at J, leaving 9 bases unmatched.

The chain uses TRBV25-1 and TRBJ1-2; D gene uncertain. Trimming pared 3 bases from V and 4 bases from J, leaving 6 bases between. The CDR3 is 12 amino acids. Germline CDR1 is MGHDK and CDR2 is SYGVNS. For the CDR3, the DNA is TGTGCCAGCAGTGACGCCCTCTATGGCTACACCTTC. Translation gives CASSDALYGYTF.

The chain is built from TRBV20-1 and TRBJ1-2; maybe TRBD1 (6 bases). V was trimmed by 0 bases and J by 4 bases, leaving 18 bases between them. Germline loops: CDR1 DFQATT, CDR2 SNEGSKA (reference sequence). This CDR3 region has 16 residues. The CDR3 region is CSARDTNQGKVYGYTF. The CDR3 region has the DNA TGCAGTGCTAGAGATACGAACCAGGGGAAGGTCTATGGCTACACCTTC.

This clonotype was detected many times. The gene calls are TRBV20-1 and TRBJ1-1; D ambiguous. CDR1 is DFQATT, CDR2 SNEGSKA, per germline (reference sequence). V was cut by 5 bases and J by 4 bases, with 20 bases left in between. The length of the CDR3 is 15 residues. This CDR3 reads CSAPRGSGGTTEAFF. The CDR3 region has the DNA TGCAGTGCTCCTAGAGGATCGGGCGGTACCACTGAAGCTTTCTTT.

The V gene is TRBV10-3, the J gene TRBJ2-3; no clear D. In germline, CDR1 is ENHRY, CDR2 SYGVKD. The V end was cut by 10 bases, the J end by 0 bases, with 11 bases between. The CDR3 is made up of 13 amino acids. CDR3 sequence reads: CATRGGSTDTQYF. Here the CDR3 DNA reads TGTGCCACCCGCGGCGGAAGCACAGATACGCAGTATTTT.

This clonotype was seen ten or more times. The CDR3 DNA reads as TGTGCCAGCAGCCTCTCTAGCGGGAGCCTTGGCGTGCAGTACTTC. Protein: CASSLSSGSLGVQYF. This chain connects TRBV11-2 to TRBJ2-7, with 10 bases lining up with TRBD2. CDR1 is SGHAT and CDR2 is FQNNGV in the germline V gene. The CDR3 runs 15 residues. V was pared by 5 bases and J by 9 bases, with 13 bases of the junction left unmatched.

This clonotype was observed many times. The CDR3 spells CAISESGTVSSYEQYF. The CDR3 DNA is TGTGCCATCAGTGAGTCAGGGACAGTGAGCTCCTACGAGCAGTACTTC. This sequence joins TRBV10-3 and TRBJ2-7; 7 nucleotides agree with TRBD1. Germline V CDR1 and CDR2: ENHRY, SYGVKD. The CDR3 totals 16 residues. Trimming removed 0 bases from V and 0 bases from J; junction bases left unmatched: 5.

This clonotype was observed many times. V and J are TRBV28 and TRBJ2-3, with 15 nucleotides matching TRBD2. The ends lost 5 bases at V and 0 bases at J; junction bases unmatched: 3. This CDR3 region has 17 residues. The germline gives CDR1 MDHEN, CDR2 SYDVKM. CDR3: CASSGTSGRPSTDTQYF. The CDR3 DNA is TGTGCCAGCAGTGGGACTAGCGGGAGGCCTAGCACAGATACGCAGTATTTT.

On this clonotype itself: Lacking the conserved final phenylalanine or tryptophan, this CDR3 likely reflects a read error. V gene TRBV7-6 combines with J gene TRBJ2-1; maybe TRBD2 (5 bases). The V gene's germline CDR1 is SGHVS and CDR2 FNYEAQ. This CDR3 is 15 amino acids long. V gave up 2 bases and J gave up 0 bases, with 8 bases separating them. The DNA of the CDR3 is TGTGCCAGCAGCTTAAGTGGGAGCTCCTACAATGAGCAGTTCCTC. Translation gives CASSLSGSSYNEQFL.

This clonotype was seen a few times. The chain employs TRBV10-3 and TRBJ1-1, with a tentative D call TRBD1 (5 bases). The V gene lost 6 bases and the J gene lost 7 bases, with 15 bases spanning the gap. Germline CDR1 reads ENHRY; CDR2 reads SYGVKD. The CDR3 consists of 13 residues. The CDR3 nucleotides read TGTGCCATCAGGGACGGGACGGGAATTGAAGCTTTCTTT. This codes for CAIRDGTGIEAFF.